The clone carrying this T cell receptor beta chain has a count of ten or more. This record belongs to a study of spatial heterogeneity in lung cancer. A distinct unique molecular identifier was carried by each TCR cDNA molecule. Each CDR3 protein gets one entry after TCRdb re-called the 5' RACE reads with MiXCR. This sample has about 39,000 distinct CDR3 sequences, with just over 3% found just once. Deletions cut 2 bases from V and 1 base from J, with 2 bases between. This CDR3 region has 12 residues. Germline V CDR1 and CDR2: SEHNR, FQNEAQ (reference sequence). Time point here: sample taken at primary tumor resection. Tumor, nontumor lung or frozen PBMC supplied whole RNA that was sequenced unsorted.

The chain uses TRBV7-9 and TRBJ2-5; no clear D gene. Sequenced material: normal lung tissue next to the tumor, taken at surgery. This receptor was identified in a male donor with early-stage non-small cell lung cancer. The CDR3 sequence is CASSLLQETQYF. CDR3 nucleotides: TGTGCCAGCAGCTTACTCCAAGAGACCCAGTACTTC.